These 3 T cell receptor beta chains came from one sample sequenced in a study of OX40 agonist ivuxolimab in advanced cancers. TCRdb's table, derived via immunoSEQ multiplex PCR, lists solely in-frame clones and lacks some. The table lists under 80,000 clones, around nine tenths of them singletons, with under 20% in the top ten. Sample: CD4+ or CD8+ T cells sorted from blood, taken in a trial of the OX40 agonist ivuxolimab. Receptors originate from an adult with an advanced solid tumor such as melanoma, head and neck, liver or kidney cancer.

The chain uses TRBV19 and TRBJ1-5; D call uncertain. The V and J ends lost 2 bases and 13 bases respectively, with 3 bases between them. Germline-derived CDR1 and CDR2 are LNHDA and SQIVND (reference sequence). The CDR3 is 9 amino acids. As DNA, the CDR3 is TGTGCCAGTAGTATATCTCAGCATTTT. This gives the protein CASSISQHF.

This chain joins TRBV4-3 and TRBJ2-2; D might be TRBD1 (5 bases). This CDR3 is 16 amino acids long. V dropped 0 bases and J dropped 2 bases, with 10 bases sitting between them. Per germline, CDR1 LGHNA and CDR2 YSLEER. The CDR3: CASSQDWQGNTGELFF. The CDR3, as DNA: TGCGCCAGCAGCCAAGATTGGCAGGGCAACACCGGGGAGCTGTTTTTT.

This chain uses TRBV4-3 with TRBJ1-5; the D gene is possibly TRBD1 (5 bases). There are 15 residues in the CDR3. V was shortened by 0 bases and J by 4 bases, with 10 bases between the two germline ends. CDR1 and CDR2 (germline): LGHNA, YSLEER. The CDR3 bases are TGCGCCAGCAGCCAAGAAAGTGACAGAAATCAGCCCCAGCATTTT. Translation: CASSQESDRNQPQHF.